The 14 T cell receptor beta chains presented below share a single source sample, sequenced in a study of OX40 agonist ivuxolimab in advanced cancers. Clones were read by immunoSEQ multiplex PCR, and TCRdb kept only the in-frame ones, dropping some. The top ten hold roughly 0.72% of the sample, which has 83,000 or so clones, 85% to 95% seen once. Sequenced here: CD4+ or CD8+ T cells sorted from blood, sampled in a trial of the OX40 agonist ivuxolimab. These receptors originate from an adult with an advanced solid tumor such as melanoma, head and neck, liver or kidney cancer.

The chain joins TRBV30 to TRBJ2-7; no definite D call. CDR1 is GTSNPN and CDR2 is SVGIG in the germline V gene (reference sequence). V lost 4 bases and J lost 1, with 5 bases in between. The length of the CDR3 is 11 residues. The CDR3 loop reads CAWKRSYEQYF. For the CDR3, the DNA is TGTGCCTGGAAGAGGTCCTACGAGCAGTACTTC.

This chain joins TRBV11-2 and TRBJ2-5, with a possible D match to TRBD1 (5 bases). V gave up 1 base and J gave up 4 bases, with 7 bases separating them. Germline loops: CDR1 SGHAT, CDR2 FQNNGV. This CDR3 comprises 13 residues. CDR3 sequence (DNA): TGTGCCAGCAGCTTAGGACAGAGAGAGACCCAGTACTTC. This encodes CASSLGQRETQYF. The variable domain in full, completed from reference TRBV11-2 and TRBJ2-5, reads EAGVAQSPRYKIIEKRQSVAFWCNPISGHATLYWYQQILGQGPKLLIQFQNNGVVDDSQLPKDRFSAERLKGVDSTLKIQPAKLEDSAVYLCASSLGQRETQYFGPGTRLLVL.

The gene calls are TRBV28 and TRBJ2-1; the D gene is possibly TRBD1 (6 bases). This CDR3 region has 16 residues. Germline assignment: CDR1 MDHEN and CDR2 SYDVKM. Trimming took 4 bases from V and 0 from J, leaving 13 bases between them. The CDR3 DNA sequence: TGTGCCAGCAGTTCACCAGGGGAAAGCTCCTACAATGAGCAGTTCTTC. The encoded protein is CASSSPGESSYNEQFF.

The gene calls are TRBV5-4 and TRBJ1-1, with D possibly TRBD1 on 6 matching bases. Germline-derived CDR1 and CDR2 are SGHNT and YYREEE (reference sequence). This CDR3 spans 15 amino acids. Trimming shortened V by 0 bases and J by 4 bases, and 13 bases separated the two germline ends. The CDR3, as DNA: TGTGCCAGCAGCTTGGAAGGGTCAGGGGTCACTGAAGCTTTCTTT. It codes for CASSLEGSGVTEAFF.

The gene calls are TRBV18 and TRBJ2-7; 11 positions agree with TRBD2. V shed 6 bases and J 5 bases; nucleotides not matched to a gene: 12. Per germline, CDR1 KGHSH and CDR2 LQKENI. This CDR3 is 16 amino acids long. The CDR3 region has the DNA TGTGCCAGCTCTCCTACAAGCGGGACTAGCGGAAACGAGCAGTACTTC. It translates to CASSPTSGTSGNEQYF.

The chain links TRBV9 to TRBJ2-1, with a possible D match to TRBD1 (5 bases). This CDR3 has 15 residues. The V and J ends lost 1 base and 0 bases respectively, with 8 bases between them. The germline V gene encodes CDR1 SGDLS and CDR2 YYNGEE. CDR3 residues: CASSVRGSSYNEQFF. The CDR3, as DNA: TGTGCCAGCAGCGTAAGGGGTAGCTCCTACAATGAGCAGTTCTTC.

V usage is TRBV4-1 and J usage is TRBJ1-1, with D unresolved. The germline CDR1 and CDR2 sequences are MGHRA and YSYEKL. The CDR3 runs to 14 residues. The V and J ends lost 6 bases and 5 bases respectively, with 16 bases between them. The CDR3 region has the DNA TGCGCCAGCAGGCTCCTCGAGGGTGGGACTGAAGCTTTCTTT. Translating it yields CASRLLEGGTEAFF.

J is TRBJ2-1 and V is TRBV9, with D possibly called TRBD1 or TRBD2 (5 bases each). Deletions cut 3 bases from V and 14 bases from J, with 18 bases between. CDR3 length: 13 amino acids. Looked up from germline, CDR1 is SGDLS and CDR2 is YYNGEE. CDR3 amino acids: CASSGGPGAEEFF. DNA of the CDR3: TGTGCCAGCAGCGGAGGCCCCGGGGCAGAGGAGTTCTTC.

V gene TRBV6-6 combines with J gene TRBJ1-1; 7 bases agree with TRBD1. V dropped 5 bases and J dropped 6; count of bases not matched to a gene: 12. The germline CDR1 and CDR2 sequences are MNHNY and SVGAGI (reference sequence). CDR3 length: 15 amino acids. In nucleotides, the CDR3 is TGTGCCAGCAGTCTACCAACCGGACAGGTAGCTGAAGCTTTCTTT. Its protein product is CASSLPTGQVAEAFF.

The chain has TRBV5-1 and TRBJ2-7; D is undetermined. Trimming took off 0 bases at V and 3 bases at J, with 4 bases between the two ends. The CDR3 has 12 amino acids. CDR1 and CDR2 from the germline V gene are SGHRS and YFSETQ. CDR3 nucleotide sequence: TGCGCCAGCAGCTTGGACCTCTACGAGCAGTACTTC. Protein product: CASSLDLYEQYF. Based on the CDR3 plus reference TRBV5-1 and TRBJ2-7, the full variable domain is KAGVTQTPRYLIKTRGQQVTLSCSPISGHRSVSWYQQTPGQGLQFLFEYFSETQRNKGNFPGRFSGRQFSNSRSEMNVSTLELGDSALYLCASSLDLYEQYFGPGTRLTVT.

The chain is built from TRBV6-1 and TRBJ2-3, with a tentative D call TRBD2 (6 bases). The CDR3 has 13 residues. CDR1 and CDR2 from the germline V gene are MNHNS and SASEGT. V gave up 8 bases and J gave up 3 bases, with 12 bases separating them. CDR3 nucleotide sequence: TGTGCCAGCCTGGAGGGAGCGACAGATACGCAGTATTTT. Translation: CASLEGATDTQYF.

This clone was detected once. This rearrangement joins TRBV6-6 to TRBJ2-2, with D hard to call. Germline V gene data show CDR1 as MNHNY and CDR2 as SVGAGI (reference sequence). The CDR3 length is 14 residues. The V gene lost 5 bases and the J gene lost 6 bases, with 13 bases spanning the gap. The CDR3 loop is CASSHPRFAGELFF. CDR3 nucleotides: TGTGCCAGCAGTCACCCTCGTTTTGCCGGGGAGCTGTTTTTT.

The chain has TRBV28 and TRBJ2-7; D is ambiguous. Per germline, CDR1 MDHEN and CDR2 SYDVKM. The CDR3 sequence is 16 residues long. V lost 6 bases to trimming and J lost 3 bases, with 21 bases between them. The CDR3 loop reads CASRLSSGARYYEQYF. CDR3 coding DNA: TGTGCCAGCAGGCTTTCCTCGGGTGCTCGCTACTACGAGCAGTACTTC.

The rearrangement uses TRBV4-3 and TRBJ1-3; TRBD1 matches 8 bases. Germline CDR1 is LGHNA and CDR2 is YSLEER. Trimming removed 0 bases from V and 1 base from J; junction bases left unmatched: 8. The CDR3 loop spans 18 amino acids. The CDR3 protein is CASSQDRGDRLSGNTIYF. The CDR3 DNA reads TGCGCCAGCAGCCAAGATAGGGGGGACAGGTTGTCTGGAAACACCATATATTTT.